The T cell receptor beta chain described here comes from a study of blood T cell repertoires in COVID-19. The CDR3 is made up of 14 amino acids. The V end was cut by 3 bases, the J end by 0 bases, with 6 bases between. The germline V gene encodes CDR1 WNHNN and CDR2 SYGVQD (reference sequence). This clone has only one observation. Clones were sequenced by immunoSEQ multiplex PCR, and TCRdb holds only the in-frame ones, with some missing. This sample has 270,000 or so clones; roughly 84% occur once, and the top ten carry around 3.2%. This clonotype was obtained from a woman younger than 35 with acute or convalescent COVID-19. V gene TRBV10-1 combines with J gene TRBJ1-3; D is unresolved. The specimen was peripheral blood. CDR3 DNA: TGCGCCAGCAGTGACTATTCCTCTGGAAACACCATATATTTT. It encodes CASSDYSSGNTIYF.